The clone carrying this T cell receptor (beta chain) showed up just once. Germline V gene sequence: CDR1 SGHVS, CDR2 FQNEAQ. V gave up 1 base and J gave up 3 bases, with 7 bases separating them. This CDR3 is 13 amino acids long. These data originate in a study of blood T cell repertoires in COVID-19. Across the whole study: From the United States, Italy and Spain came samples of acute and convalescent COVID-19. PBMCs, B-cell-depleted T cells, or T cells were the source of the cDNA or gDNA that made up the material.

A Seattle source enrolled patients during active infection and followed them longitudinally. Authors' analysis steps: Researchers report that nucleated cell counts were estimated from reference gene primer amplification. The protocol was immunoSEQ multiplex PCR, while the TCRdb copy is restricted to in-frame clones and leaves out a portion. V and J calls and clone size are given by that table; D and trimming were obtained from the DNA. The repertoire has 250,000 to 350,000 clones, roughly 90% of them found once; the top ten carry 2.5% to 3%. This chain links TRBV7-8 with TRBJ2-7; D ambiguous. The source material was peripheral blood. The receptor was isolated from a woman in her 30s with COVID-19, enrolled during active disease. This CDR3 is CASSLGPSYEQYF. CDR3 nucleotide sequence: TGTGCCAGCAGCTTAGGACCTAGCTACGAGCAGTACTTC.